Presented here are 7 T cell receptor beta chains from one specimen sequenced in a study of blood T cell repertoires in COVID-19. Sequencing used immunoSEQ multiplex PCR; TCRdb keeps in-frame clones, though not all of them. The profile covers about 100,000 clones, with 88% appearing a single time and approximately 6.2% taken by the ten largest. Sequencing used peripheral blood. The source of these receptors is a man between 45 and 60 years old with active or convalescent COVID-19.

This rearrangement joins TRBV19 to TRBJ2-7; TRBD1 might be the D (5 bases). In germline, CDR1 is LNHDA, CDR2 SQIVND (reference sequence). CDR3 length: 14 amino acids. V was trimmed by 3 bases and J by 3 bases, leaving 12 bases between them. CDR3 region: CASSIPGRDYEQYF. As DNA, the CDR3 is TGTGCCAGTAGTATCCCCGGCAGGGACTACGAGCAGTACTTC.

The chain carries TRBV28 and TRBJ2-5; TRBD2 might be the D (5 bases). Trimming stripped 2 bases from V and 5 bases from J, with 9 bases between. CDR1 and CDR2 (germline): MDHEN, SYDVKM. The CDR3 has 13 residues. The CDR3 bases are TGTGCCAGCAGTTTAGGTACGGGGGAGACCCAGTACTTC. Encoded protein: CASSLGTGETQYF.

The chain couples TRBV13 to TRBJ1-1; 8 nucleotides agree with TRBD1. The germline V gene has CDR1 PRHDT and CDR2 FYEKMQ (reference sequence). Unmatched junction bases numbered 4, after V lost 3 bases and J lost 7 bases. The CDR3 has 13 amino acids. CDR3 bases: TGTGCCAGCAGCTTCACGACAGGGGTTGAAGCTTTCTTT. Protein sequence: CASSFTTGVEAFF. The full variable domain, rest sourced from reference TRBV13 and TRBJ1-1, is AAGVIQSPRHLIKEKRETATLKCYPIPRHDTVYWYQQGPGQDPQFLISFYEKMQSDKGSIPDRFSAQQFSDYHSELNMSSLELGDSALYFCASSFTTGVEAFFGQGTRLTVV.

A word on this clone: At one end the junction does not follow the germline gene, possibly because of a read error. The gene calls are TRBV5-1 and TRBJ1-1, with a possible D match to TRBD1 (5 bases). The CDR3 extends over 12 amino acids. CDR1 and CDR2 from the germline V gene are SGHRS and YFSETQ. CDR3 residues: CASSPGSRDFRF. CDR3 nucleotide sequence: TGCGCCAGCAGCCCAGGCAGCCGGGACTTTAGATTT. Full variable domain (rest looked up from reference TRBV5-1 and TRBJ1-1): KAGVTQTPRYLIKTRGQQVTLSCSPISGHRSVSWYQQTPGQGLQFLFEYFSETQRNKGNFPGRFSGRQFSNSRSEMNVSTLELGDSALYLCASSPGSRDFRFGQGTRLTVV.

The V call is TRBV27, the J call TRBJ1-6; TRBD1 agrees at 7 bases. The CDR3 consists of 13 residues. V lost 6 bases, J lost 10 bases, and 6 bases stayed unmatched. Germline values: CDR1 MNHEY, CDR2 SMNVEV (reference sequence). The CDR3 DNA follows: TGTGCCAGCAGACATACAGGGGAATCACCCCTCCACTTT. Its protein product is CASRHTGESPLHF.

The chain couples TRBV7-2 to TRBJ2-5; D is possibly TRBD2 (5 bases). With 4 bases removed from V and 3 bases from J, the gap between germline ends came to 18 bases. Looked up from germline, CDR1 is SGHTA and CDR2 is FQGNSA. The CDR3 sequence is 16 residues long. The DNA for the CDR3 is TGTGCCAGCAGCTCTGAGGGCCTTCATGGGAAAGAGACCCAGTACTTC. Encoded protein: CASSSEGLHGKETQYF.

CDR3: CASSWGTSRYYEQYF. CDR3 DNA sequence: TGTGCCAGCAGCTGGGGGACTAGCCGGTACTACGAGCAGTACTTC. The gene calls are TRBV11-2 and TRBJ2-7, with 9 bases fitting TRBD2. The CDR3 sequence is 15 residues long. V shed 4 bases and J 3 bases; nucleotides not matched to a gene: 7. Germline V lookup: CDR1 SGHAT, CDR2 FQNNGV. The entire variable domain, with the rest obtained from reference TRBV11-2 and TRBJ2-7, is as follows: EAGVAQSPRYKIIEKRQSVAFWCNPISGHATLYWYQQILGQGPKLLIQFQNNGVVDDSQLPKDRFSAERLKGVDSTLKIQPAKLEDSAVYLCASSWGTSRYYEQYFGPGTRLTVT.